The sequence of this T cell receptor beta chain was determined in a study of cytomegalovirus exposure and HLA in healthy donors. The CDR3 extends over 15 amino acids. V shed 5 bases and J 8 bases; nucleotides not matched to a gene: 11. CDR1 and CDR2 from the germline V gene are MNHEY and SMNVEV (reference sequence). Both 60 Vbeta primers and 13 Jbeta primers went into the PCR. The repertoire was sequenced with immunoSEQ multiplex PCR; TCRdb's copy has only in-frame clones and lacks some. Its clone listing holds under 95,000 clones. The study, taken as a whole, reports: The study found most TCR sequences rare, yet found some public TCRs in many donors. Because they were indistinguishable, some V segments, including TRBV6-2 and TRBV6-3, were excluded.

Concerning this clone: Its antigen remains unidentified.

The sample was PBMCs. This sequence joins TRBV27 and TRBJ1-4; 7 bases are shared with TRBD1. The receptor comes from a man between 18 and 29 years old in good health and CMV-seropositive. CDR3 region: CASSLARTGGEKLFF. The CDR3 DNA reads TGTGCCAGCAGTCTCGCCCGGACAGGCGGCGAAAAACTGTTTTTT.